The present T cell receptor beta chain was sequenced within a study of blood T cell repertoires in COVID-19. Across the whole study: Some COVID-19 samples were acute and others convalescent; all came from the United States, Italy and Spain. From T cells, B-cell-depleted T cells, or PBMCs came the material, which was cDNA or gDNA.

This CDR3 has 14 amino acids. Germline V gives CDR1 SEHNR, CDR2 FQNEAQ (reference sequence). V was clipped by 1 base and J by 1 base, with 7 bases between them. The data were produced by immunoSEQ multiplex PCR, yet TCRdb's version contains in-frame clones alone and is incomplete. The sample gives more than 150,000 clones, around 80% of which show up once; 13% is in the top ten. Sequencing was done on a sample of peripheral blood. The sequence was collected from a man between 50 and 59 years old who had recovered from COVID-19. V is TRBV7-9 and J is TRBJ1-1; no clear D gene. The CDR3 region is CASSLGQENTEAFF. The CDR3 DNA is TGTGCCAGCAGCTTAGGGCAGGAGAACACTGAAGCTTTCTTT.